Listed here is a single TCR beta chain. Its antigen remains unidentified. No qualities accompany the bases; no much larger clone lies one base away. The data stem from a study of blood T cell repertoires in COVID-19 (dated by TCRdb to 2018 to 2020). About the study as a whole: Samples from collaborators originated in the United States, Italy and Spain and spanned both the acute and convalescent phases of COVID-19. The material from the prospective study consisted of cDNA or gDNA derived from T cells, B-cell-depleted T cells, or PBMCs. The dataset comprised deeply sampled blood TCRbeta repertoires from subjects exposed to, actively infected with, or recovered from COVID-19. The repertoires were made available in a free public database intended to serve as a resource for research on the immune response to SARS-CoV-2. Samples were obtained from the ongoing ImmuneRACE study (first 160 participants) and from 1,254 subjects provided by 6 global collaborators. Nearly every sample came with metadata listing a de-identified subject ID, COVID-19 status, age in years and sex. Where available, HLA class I and class II types were taken from metadata supplied by the sample provider and were not determined by assay-based typing.

Study-wide findings and limitations: The amount of clinical and demographic metadata varied by source and participant and was provided uncurated.

The collaborating institutions used their own protocols to collect whole blood in K2EDTA tubes. For TCRbeta analysis, collaborator samples were shipped as frozen whole blood, as isolated PBMCs, or as DNA extracted from either sample type. The immunoSEQ Assay, a bias-controlled multiplex PCR, was used to amplify TCRbeta CDR3 regions from genomic DNA. The study's own analysis went as follows. Within the assay, amplification of reference gene primers was used to estimate how many nucleated cells each sample contained. To quantify the absolute abundance of each unique TCRbeta CDR3 rearrangement, sequence reads were collapsed and filtered. Productive Simpson clonality was computed per sample as the square root of Simpson's diversity index over productive rearrangements. TCRdb took over this immuneACCESS table, retaining in-frame rearrangements with V and J assigned. Such tables are incomplete; in checked studies, under half of the missing clones stem from an unresolved V gene, and the remainder is unexplained. Clone size and V and J calls were adopted from that table, with D and trimming inferred from the DNA. In this sample the table shows about 150,000 clones, about 90% of which occur a single time. Roughly 0.51% of the sample is taken by the ten largest.

Sequenced input: peripheral blood. The source of this sequence is a man aged 50 to 59 with acute or convalescent COVID-19.

CDR3 reads: CASSQRGSGNTIYF. The nucleotide sequence is given as TGTGCCAGCAGCCAACGCGGCTCTGGAAACACCATATATTTT. This chain is built from TRBV16 and TRBJ1-3, with no reliable assignment of the D segment. Trimming takes 2 bases from V and 0 bases from J, and the germline ends sit 5 bases apart. The CDR3 covers 14 residues, taking in both the cysteine and the phenylalanine. The only DNA kept is the CDR3, 42 bases in frame from the first base. The germline V gene supplies CDR1 KGHSY and CDR2 FQNENV.